The clone carrying this T cell receptor beta chain was counted once. The repertoire was sequenced with immunoSEQ multiplex PCR; TCRdb's copy has only in-frame clones and lacks some. The data hold hundreds of thousands of clones, with 70% to 90% observed a single time. This record comes from a study of blood T cell repertoires in COVID-19. The CDR3 is 16 amino acids. The V gene's germline CDR1 is KGHSH and CDR2 LQKENI. Trimming stripped 4 bases from V and 0 bases from J, with 13 bases between. Sample: PBMCs or T cells enriched from blood (not recorded which). J is TRBJ1-5 and V is TRBV18; D perhaps matches TRBD1 (6 bases). The receptor was derived from a woman aged 40 to 50 with acute COVID-19. CDR3 DNA: TGTGCCAGCTCACTTTCACAGGGCCCTAGCAATCAGCCCCAGCATTTT. The encoded protein is CASSLSQGPSNQPQHF.